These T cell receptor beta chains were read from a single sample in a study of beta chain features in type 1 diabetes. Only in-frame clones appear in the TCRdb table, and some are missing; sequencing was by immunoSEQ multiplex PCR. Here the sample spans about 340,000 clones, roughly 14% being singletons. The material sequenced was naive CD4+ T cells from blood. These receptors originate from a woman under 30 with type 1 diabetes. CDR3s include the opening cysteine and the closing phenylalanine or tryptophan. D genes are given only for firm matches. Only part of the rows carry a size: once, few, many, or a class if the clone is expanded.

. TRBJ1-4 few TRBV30 TGTGCCTGGAGTGTAGGGCAGGGCCGAGAAAAACTGTTTTTT CAWSVGQGREKLFF
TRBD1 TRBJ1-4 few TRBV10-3 TGTGCCATCCGCGGGACAGAGGCTGAAAAACTGTTTTTT CAIRGTEAEKLFF
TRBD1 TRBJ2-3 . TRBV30 TGTGCCTGGAAGGGACAGGGTCGACATACGCAGTATTTT CAWKGQGRHTQYF
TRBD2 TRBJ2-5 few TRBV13 TGTGCCAGCAGCTTTAGACTAGCGGGCCACCAAGAGACCCAGTACTTC CASSFRLAGHQETQYF
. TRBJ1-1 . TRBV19 TGTGCCAGTAGTATAGTTGACACCAACACTGAAGCTTTCTTT CASSIVDTNTEAFF
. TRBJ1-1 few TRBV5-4 TGTGCCAGCAGCTCAGGACAGAACACTGAAGCTTTCTTT CASSSGQNTEAFF
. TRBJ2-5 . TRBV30 TGTGCCTGGAGCCTCGGGGGGCCCTTGGAGACCCAGTACTTC CAWSLGGPLETQYF
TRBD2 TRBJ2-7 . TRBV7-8 TGTGCCAGCAGCCCGATCGGGTATAGCGGGGACCCCTACGAGCAGTACTTC CASSPIGYSGDPYEQYF
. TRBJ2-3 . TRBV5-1 TGCGCCAGCAAGGACAGCTATACAGATACGCAGTATTTT CASKDSYTDTQYF
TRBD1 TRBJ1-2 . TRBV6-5 TGTGCCAGCAGCCGGGACAGGGAATACCATGGCTACACCTTC CASSRDREYHGYTF
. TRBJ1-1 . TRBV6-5 TGTGCCAGCAGTTACTCGGGGCAGAGCGCTGAAGCTTTCTTT CASSYSGQSAEAFF
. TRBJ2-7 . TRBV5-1 TGCGCCAGCAGCTTGGCCGACTATACCTACGAGCAGTACTTC CASSLADYTYEQYF
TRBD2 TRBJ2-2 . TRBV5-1 TGCGCCAGCAGCGATAGCGGGAAAGGAGGGGAGCTGTTTTTT CASSDSGKGGELFF
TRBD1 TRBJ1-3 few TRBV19 TGTGCCAGTAGCAACGACAGGGTATTGGACACCATATATTTT CASSNDRVLDTIYF
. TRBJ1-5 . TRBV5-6 TGTGCCAGCAGCTTGGTAGGCGGGGATCAGCCCCAGCATTTT CASSLVGGDQPQHF
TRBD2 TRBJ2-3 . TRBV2 TGTGCCAGCAGTGGGACTAGCGGGATTCCCACAGATACGCAGTATTTT CASSGTSGIPTDTQYF
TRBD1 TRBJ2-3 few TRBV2 TGTGCCAGCAGTGAAAACAGGGGAAGGGATACGCAGTATTTT CASSENRGRDTQYF
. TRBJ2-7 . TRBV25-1 TGTGCCAGCAGTGACCCTAGGGGGTCGACCTACGAGCAGTACTTC CASSDPRGSTYEQYF
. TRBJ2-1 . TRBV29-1 TGCAGCGTTGACAGATACAATGAGCAGTTCTTC CSVDRYNEQFF
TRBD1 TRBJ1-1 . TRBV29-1 TGCAGCGCCTTGGACAGGGGGTACACTGAAGCTTTCTTT CSALDRGYTEAFF
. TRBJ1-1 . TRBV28 TGTGCCTCGCTTGAGGGAGGGCGGCTTAGGACTGAAGCTTTCTTT CASLEGGRLRTEAFF
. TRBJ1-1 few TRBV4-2 TGTGCCAGCACGATAAGCGGAGGTGGAACTGAAGCTTTCTTT CASTISGGGTEAFF
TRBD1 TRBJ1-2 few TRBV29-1 TGCAGCGTTAGACGGACAGGGGGCAATGGCTACACCTTC CSVRRTGGNGYTF